The rows below give T cell receptor beta chains drawn from one sample of a study of blood T cell repertoires in COVID-19. The table came from immunoSEQ multiplex PCR; TCRdb's copy has only in-frame clones and leaves some out. The sample holds about 230,000 clones, less than 90% seen once. Specimen: peripheral blood. The receptor source for this set is a woman of 80 years or more with active or convalescent COVID-19. The CDR3 runs from the conserved cysteine through the conserved F or W. Fields, in order: J gene, V gene, D gene, CDR3 protein, CDR3 DNA. D genes are given only for firm matches.

TRBJ1-6 TRBV18 NA CASSPYRDTYNSPLHF TGTGCCAGCTCACCCTACAGGGATACCTATAATTCACCCCTCCACTTT
TRBJ2-5 TRBV7-9 NA CASSRRDIQETQYF TGTGCCAGCAGCAGACGGGACATCCAAGAGACCCAGTACTTC
TRBJ2-3 TRBV27 TRBD1 CASSLPPGTADTQYF TGTGCCAGCAGTTTACCGCCCGGGACAGCAGATACGCAGTATTTT
TRBJ1-6 TRBV27 NA CASRERRPDSPLHF TGTGCCAGCAGGGAAAGGAGGCCAGATTCACCCCTCCACTTT
TRBJ2-5 TRBV27 NA CASSFPGMKTQYF TGTGCCAGCAGTTTCCCAGGGATGAAGACCCAGTACTTC
TRBJ1-2 TRBV30 TRBD1 CAWTHPGGGNYGYTF TGTGCCTGGACTCATCCAGGGGGCGGCAACTATGGCTACACCTTC
TRBJ2-1 TRBV5-6 TRBD2 CASSAGTLAAYNEQFF TGTGCCAGCAGCGCAGGAACGCTAGCGGCCTACAATGAGCAGTTCTTC
TRBJ1-2 TRBV6-2/TRBV6-3 NA CASSPIVQGSHYGYTF TGTGCCAGCAGCCCAATTGTGCAGGGATCGCACTATGGCTACACCTTC
TRBJ1-1 TRBV5-1 NA CASSVASGSPREAFF TGCGCCAGCAGCGTGGCCTCCGGGAGCCCCAGGGAAGCTTTCTTT
TRBJ1-2 TRBV5-1 NA CASSLERANYGYTF TGCGCCAGCAGCTTAGAACGGGCTAACTATGGCTACACCTTC
TRBJ1-1 TRBV11-3 TRBD1 CASSLKGQDTEAFF TGTGCCAGCAGCTTAAAGGGACAGGACACTGAAGCTTTCTTT
TRBJ1-3 TRBV18 NA CASSPTGSGNTIYF TGTGCCAGCTCCCCAACAGGGTCTGGAAACACCATATATTTT
TRBJ2-2 TRBV12-3/TRBV12-4 TRBD1 CASSPRQGGELFF TGTGCCAGCAGTCCCCGACAGGGCGGGGAGCTGTTTTTT
TRBJ1-2 TRBV5-4 TRBD1 CASSSSTGAYGYTF TGTGCCAGCAGCTCCTCGACAGGGGCCTATGGCTACACCTTC
TRBJ2-1 TRBV18 TRBD2 CASYATSGNNEQFF TGTGCCAGCTACGCGACTAGCGGCAACAATGAGCAGTTCTTC
TRBJ2-5 TRBV15 NA CATSRGTEETQYF TGTGCCACCAGCAGAGGGACAGAAGAGACCCAGTACTTC
TRBJ2-7 TRBV5-1 TRBD1 CASSSGQGLDEQYF TGCGCCAGCAGCTCAGGACAGGGGTTAGACGAGCAGTACTTC
TRBJ2-7 TRBV4-3 NA CASSQITGKGSYEQYF TGCGCCAGCAGCCAAATAACAGGGAAAGGCTCCTACGAGCAGTACTTC